This TCR beta chain was captured in a study of blood T cell repertoires in COVID-19. Sequenced by immunoSEQ multiplex PCR; TCRdb stores in-frame clones only, minus some. The sample yields more than 65,000 clones, roughly 80% seen once. Specimen: peripheral blood. This sequence was found in a woman aged 45-59 years with acute or convalescent COVID-19.

DNA of the CDR3: TGCGCCAGCAGCTTGGAAAGCGTGAACACTGAAGCTTTCTTT. Amino acids: CASSLESVNTEAFF. This sequence joins TRBV5-1 and TRBJ1-1; D unclear. Per germline, CDR1 SGHRS and CDR2 YFSETQ. V was clipped by 0 bases and J by 0 bases, with 6 bases between them. This CDR3 is built from 14 residues.